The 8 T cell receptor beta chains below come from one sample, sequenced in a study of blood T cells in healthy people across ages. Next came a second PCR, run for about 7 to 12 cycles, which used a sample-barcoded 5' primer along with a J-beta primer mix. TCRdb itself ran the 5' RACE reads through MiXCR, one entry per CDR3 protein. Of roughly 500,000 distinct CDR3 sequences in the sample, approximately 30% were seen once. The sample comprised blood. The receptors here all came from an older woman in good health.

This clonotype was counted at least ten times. The CDR3 loop is CASSSQGGTEAFF. CDR3 nucleotide sequence: TGTGCCAGTAGTTCACAGGGTGGAACTGAAGCTTTCTTT. This chain uses TRBV7-9 with TRBJ1-1; a possible D gene is TRBD1 (6 bases). Trimming pared 9 bases from V and 5 bases from J, leaving 16 bases between. Germline assignment: CDR1 SEHNR and CDR2 FQNEAQ (reference sequence). The CDR3 has 13 amino acids.

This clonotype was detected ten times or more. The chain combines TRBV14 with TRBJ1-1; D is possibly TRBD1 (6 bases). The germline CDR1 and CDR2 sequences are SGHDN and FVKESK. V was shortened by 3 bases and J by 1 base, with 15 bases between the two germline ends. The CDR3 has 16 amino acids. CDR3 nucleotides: TGTGCCAGCAGCCATTTTTCCGGGACAAGGAACACTGAAGCTTTCTTT. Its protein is CASSHFSGTRNTEAFF.

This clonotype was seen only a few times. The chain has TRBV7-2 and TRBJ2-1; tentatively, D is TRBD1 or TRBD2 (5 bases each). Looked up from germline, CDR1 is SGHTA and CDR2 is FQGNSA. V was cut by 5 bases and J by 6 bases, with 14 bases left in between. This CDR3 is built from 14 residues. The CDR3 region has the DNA TGTGCCAGCAGCCCAGGGACCCCGCCCAATGAGCAGTTCTTC. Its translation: CASSPGTPPNEQFF.

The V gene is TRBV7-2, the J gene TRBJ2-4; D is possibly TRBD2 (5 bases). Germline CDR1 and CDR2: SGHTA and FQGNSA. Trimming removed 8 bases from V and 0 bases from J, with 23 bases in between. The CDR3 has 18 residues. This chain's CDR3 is CASGRNPAESGAKNIQYF. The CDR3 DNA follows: TGTGCCAGCGGCCGGAACCCGGCCGAAAGCGGAGCCAAAAACATTCAGTACTTC.

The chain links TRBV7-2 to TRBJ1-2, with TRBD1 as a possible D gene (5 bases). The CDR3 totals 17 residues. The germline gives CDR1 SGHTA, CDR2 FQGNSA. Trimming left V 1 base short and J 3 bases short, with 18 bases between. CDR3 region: CASSLDTTVRIDYGYTF. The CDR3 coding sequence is TGTGCCAGCAGCTTAGATACGACAGTTCGGATTGACTATGGCTACACCTTC.

This CDR3 is CSVATSSGGEQFF. The CDR3 region has the DNA TGCAGCGTTGCTACTAGCAGCGGCGGTGAGCAGTTCTTC. J is TRBJ2-1 and V is TRBV29-1, with D possibly being TRBD2 (6 bases). Per germline, CDR1 SQVTM and CDR2 ANQGSEA. The CDR3 covers 13 residues. Trimming cost V 4 bases and J 9 bases, with 16 bases left between them.

CDR3 bases: TGCAGTGCTAACCTGCCAGGGCACTATGGCTACACCTTC. Translated, it gives CSANLPGHYGYTF. This chain connects TRBV20-1 to TRBJ1-2; tentatively, D is TRBD1 (5 bases). The ends were cut back, 4 bases at V and 3 bases at J, with 12 bases in the middle. The CDR3 has 13 amino acids. Germline lookup yields CDR1 DFQATT and CDR2 SNEGSKA (reference sequence).

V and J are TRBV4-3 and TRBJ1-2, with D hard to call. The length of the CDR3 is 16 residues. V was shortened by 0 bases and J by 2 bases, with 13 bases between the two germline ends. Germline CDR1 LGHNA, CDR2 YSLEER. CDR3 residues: CASSQDLARTNYGYTF. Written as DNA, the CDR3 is TGCGCCAGCAGCCAAGATCTGGCCAGAACGAACTATGGCTACACCTTC.